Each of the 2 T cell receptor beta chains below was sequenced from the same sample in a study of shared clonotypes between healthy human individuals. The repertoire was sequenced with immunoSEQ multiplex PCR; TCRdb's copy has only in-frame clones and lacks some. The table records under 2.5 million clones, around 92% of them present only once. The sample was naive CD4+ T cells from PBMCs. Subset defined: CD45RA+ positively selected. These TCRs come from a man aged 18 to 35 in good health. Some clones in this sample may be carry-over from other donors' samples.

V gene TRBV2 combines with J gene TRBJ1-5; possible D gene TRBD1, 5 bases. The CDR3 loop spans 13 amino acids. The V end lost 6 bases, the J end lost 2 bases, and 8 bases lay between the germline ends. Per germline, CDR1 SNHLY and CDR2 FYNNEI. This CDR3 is CASRQDGNQPQHF. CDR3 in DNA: TGTGCCAGCAGACAGGACGGCAATCAGCCCCAGCATTTT.

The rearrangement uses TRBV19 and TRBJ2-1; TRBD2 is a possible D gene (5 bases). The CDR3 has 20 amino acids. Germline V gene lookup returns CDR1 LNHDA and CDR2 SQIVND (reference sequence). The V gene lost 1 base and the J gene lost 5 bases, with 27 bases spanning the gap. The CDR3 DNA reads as TGTGCCAGTAGTATAGTCGTGTACTATAGCGCCTTCTTAAGGGACAATGAGCAGTTCTTC. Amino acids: CASSIVVYYSAFLRDNEQFF. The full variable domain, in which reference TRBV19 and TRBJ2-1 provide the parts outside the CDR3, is DGGITQSPKYLFRKEGQNVTLSCEQNLNHDAMYWYRQDPGQGLRLIYYSQIVNDFQKGDIAEGYSVSREKKESFPLTVTSAQKNPTAFYLCASSIVVYYSAFLRDNEQFFGPGTRLTVL.